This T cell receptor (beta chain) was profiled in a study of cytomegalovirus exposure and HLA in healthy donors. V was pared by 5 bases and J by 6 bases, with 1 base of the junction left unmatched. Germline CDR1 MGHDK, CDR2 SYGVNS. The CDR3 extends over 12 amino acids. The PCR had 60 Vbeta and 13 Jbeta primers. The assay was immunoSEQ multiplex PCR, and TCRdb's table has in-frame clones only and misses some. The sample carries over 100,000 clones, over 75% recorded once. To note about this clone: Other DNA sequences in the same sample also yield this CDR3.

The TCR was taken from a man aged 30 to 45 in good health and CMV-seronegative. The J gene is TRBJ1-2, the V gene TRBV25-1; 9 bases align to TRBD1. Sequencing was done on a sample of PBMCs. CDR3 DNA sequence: TGTGCCAGCAGTCGGACAGGGGATGGCTACACCTTC. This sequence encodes CASSRTGDGYTF.